The 8 T cell receptor beta chains below all came from one sample that was sequenced in a study of cytomegalovirus exposure and HLA in healthy donors. Amplification used 60 Vbeta primers and 13 Jbeta primers. Assay: immunoSEQ multiplex PCR; the TCRdb copy retains only in-frame clones and omits some. The data hold some 110,000 clones, with about three fifths observed a single time. Sequenced material: PBMCs. The receptors here all came from a woman aged 40 to 55 in good health and CMV-seropositive.

This clone has a handful of counts. The chain is built from TRBV5-1 and TRBJ2-1; 10 bases are a match to TRBD2. This CDR3 spans 16 amino acids. Trimming cost V 0 bases and J 3 bases; bases outside gene matches: 3. The germline V gene has CDR1 SGHRS and CDR2 YFSETQ. The CDR3 nucleotides are TGCGCCAGCAGCTTGGTAGCGGGGGGCCTCTACAATGAGCAGTTCTTC. Translation gives CASSLVAGGLYNEQFF.

This chain connects TRBV27 to TRBJ2-3; 8 nucleotides align to TRBD2. The CDR3 contains 15 residues. V lost 3 bases and J lost 6; bases outside the gene matches: 8. CDR1 and CDR2 (germline): MNHEY, SMNVEV (reference sequence). The CDR3 sequence is CASSFIAGRGDTQYF. The DNA of the CDR3 is TGTGCCAGCAGTTTCATAGCGGGGAGGGGGGATACGCAGTATTTT.

With respect to this clone: Different DNA sequences within this sample yield the same CDR3. The V gene is TRBV5-1, the J gene TRBJ2-1, with 9 bases lining up with TRBD2. The CDR3 has 18 amino acids. The V segment lost 1 base and the J segment 6 bases; nucleotides outside the gene matches: 14. The germline CDR1 and CDR2 sequences are SGHRS and YFSETQ. The CDR3 DNA follows: TGCGCCAGCAGCTTGAGGGGCGGTAGTCTAGCGGGGACCAATGAGCAGTTCTTC. This encodes CASSLRGGSLAGTNEQFF.

The genes are TRBV28 and TRBJ2-3; TRBD2 might be the D (5 bases). Deletions cut 4 bases from V and 3 bases from J, with 11 bases between. Germline V gene data show CDR1 as MDHEN and CDR2 as SYDVKM. The length of the CDR3 is 14 residues. In DNA form, the CDR3 reads TGTGCCAGCAGTTCGGGCCCGGGGACAGATACGCAGTATTTT. Translated, it gives CASSSGPGTDTQYF.

This clone showed up just a few times. The chain has TRBV18 and TRBJ1-4; D remains ambiguous. The germline V and J ends were trimmed by 6 bases and 7 bases, with 12 bases remaining between them. The CDR3 is made up of 13 amino acids. Germline CDR1 KGHSH, CDR2 LQKENI. In DNA, the CDR3 is TGTGCCAGCTCCTCGGATAGGAGTGAAAAACTGTTTTTT. Encoded protein: CASSSDRSEKLFF.

The chain recombines TRBV2 with TRBJ2-7; 9 bases align to TRBD1. Germline loops: CDR1 SNHLY, CDR2 FYNNEI. V was pared by 6 bases and J by 1 base, with 4 bases of the junction left unmatched. This CDR3 region has 14 residues. The CDR3: CASRGDRESYEQYF. The CDR3, as DNA: TGTGCCAGCAGGGGGGACAGGGAATCCTACGAGCAGTACTTC.

This chain links TRBV29-1 with TRBJ2-7; maybe TRBD2 (5 bases). The CDR3 runs to 13 residues. Germline-derived CDR1 and CDR2 are SQVTM and ANQGSEA. The V end lost 1 base, the J end lost 2 bases, and 9 bases lay between the germline ends. This CDR3 is CSVEGRAAYEQYF. The CDR3 bases are TGCAGCGTTGAAGGGAGAGCGGCCTACGAGCAGTACTTC.

This clone was seen a few times. V usage is TRBV4-2 and J usage is TRBJ1-1, with 8 bases identical to TRBD1. The CDR3 spans 15 residues. V lost 4 bases, J lost 5 bases, and 9 bases stayed unmatched. Germline assignment: CDR1 LGHNA and CDR2 YNFKEQ. The DNA for the CDR3 is TGTGCCAGCAGCCGAGAGGACAGGGAGTGGACTGAAGCTTTCTTT. Protein product: CASSREDREWTEAFF.